What follows are 18 T cell receptor beta chains derived from one specimen sequenced in a study of regulatory T cells in long-lasting Graves disease. Relying on iRepertoire HTBI primers and Arm-PCR of CDR3 regions, the team built TCR beta libraries. In TCRdb, the multiplex PCR reads were re-called with MiXCR into one record per CDR3 protein. The repertoire holds 400,000 to 500,000 distinct CDR3 sequences, with 20% to 25% as singletons. Noted time point: persistent/refractory GD, antithyroid drugs over 5 years with positive TRAb. PBMC-extracted RNA yielded the TCR library. Material: peripheral blood mononuclear cells (PBMCs), obtained when the disease was refractory, from a patient treated with antithyroid drugs. These TCRs come from a female donor with Graves disease.

J is TRBJ1-5 and V is TRBV30; no reliable D call. CDR3 length: 14 amino acids. V lost 0 bases and J lost 3, with 9 bases in between. Per germline, CDR1 GTSNPN and CDR2 SVGIG (reference sequence). CDR3 DNA sequence: TGTGCCTGGAGTGTAGAACAGCCCAATCAGCCCCAGCATTTT. Protein sequence: CAWSVEQPNQPQHF.

There are many counts of this clonotype. The gene calls are TRBV29-1 and TRBJ2-7, with TRBD1 matching 7 bases. The trim removed 4 bases at V and 0 bases at J, leaving 6 bases unmatched. The CDR3 contains 14 residues. Germline V lookup: CDR1 SQVTM, CDR2 ANQGSEA. CDR3 bases: TGCAGCGTTGCCCAGGACAGGAGCTCCTACGAGCAGTACTTC. Residues: CSVAQDRSSYEQYF.

This chain connects TRBV13 to TRBJ2-1; the D call may be TRBD1 or TRBD2 (6 bases each). V lost 2 bases and J 0 bases, leaving 11 bases between the germline ends. The CDR3 totals 16 residues. CDR1 and CDR2 (germline): PRHDT, FYEKMQ (reference sequence). The CDR3 loop reads CASSLIGGGSYNEQFF. In DNA form, the CDR3 reads TGTGCCAGCAGCTTAATCGGGGGCGGCTCCTACAATGAGCAGTTCTTC. The whole variable domain, filled in from reference TRBV13 and TRBJ2-1, reads AAGVIQSPRHLIKEKRETATLKCYPIPRHDTVYWYQQGPGQDPQFLISFYEKMQSDKGSIPDRFSAQQFSDYHSELNMSSLELGDSALYFCASSLIGGGSYNEQFFGPGTRLTVL.

J is TRBJ1-2 and V is TRBV9, with D perhaps TRBD1 (6 bases). V lost 1 base and J 5 bases, leaving 15 bases between the germline ends. The CDR3 has 15 residues. Germline CDR1 and CDR2: SGDLS and YYNGEE. CDR3 sequence (DNA): TGTGCCAGCAGCGTATTTACAGGGCACCCATATGGCTACACCTTC. Translation gives CASSVFTGHPYGYTF.

V gene TRBV7-2 combines with J gene TRBJ2-7, with TRBD2 matching 8 bases. CDR3 size: 15 residues. The germline V gene has CDR1 SGHTA and CDR2 FQGNSA. V lost 3 bases, J lost 3 bases, and 7 bases stayed unmatched. The CDR3 reads CASSLEAGAYYEQYF. The CDR3 bases are TGTGCCAGCAGCTTGGAAGCGGGAGCGTACTACGAGCAGTACTTC.

This chain connects TRBV28 to TRBJ2-1; maybe TRBD1 (6 bases). CDR1 and CDR2 (germline): MDHEN, SYDVKM. The CDR3 contains 14 residues. The germline V and J ends were trimmed by 5 bases and 7 bases, with 15 bases remaining between them. CDR3: CASSKQGLGNEQFF. CDR3 nucleotide sequence: TGTGCCAGCAGTAAACAGGGCTTGGGGAATGAGCAGTTCTTC.

This chain's CDR3 is CASSPWTADPYEQYF. In DNA form, the CDR3 reads TGTGCCAGCAGCCCCTGGACCGCCGACCCCTACGAGCAGTACTTC. J is TRBJ2-7 and V is TRBV11-1; D remains ambiguous. With 5 bases removed from V and 2 bases from J, the gap between germline ends came to 16 bases. The CDR3 extends over 15 amino acids. In germline, CDR1 is SGHAT, CDR2 FQDESV (reference sequence).

This clonotype was detected many times. The chain joins TRBV11-2 to TRBJ1-6; 7 nucleotides match TRBD1. The CDR3 runs to 12 residues. The V and J ends lost 8 bases and 11 bases, in that order; junction bases with no gene match: 6. Germline CDR1 reads SGHAT; CDR2 reads FQNNGV. The CDR3 coding sequence is TGTGCCAGCGGCGACAGGGACCCACCCCTCCACTTT. Protein sequence: CASGDRDPPLHF.

This clonotype has a count of ten or more. This rearrangement joins TRBV27 to TRBJ1-5; D not resolved. V lost 2 bases and J 4 bases, leaving 9 bases between the germline ends. CDR3 size: 14 residues. The germline CDR1 and CDR2 sequences are MNHEY and SMNVEV (reference sequence). The CDR3: CASSLKGGNQPQHF. CDR3 nucleotide sequence: TGTGCCAGCAGTTTAAAGGGTGGGAATCAGCCCCAGCATTTT.

The chain has TRBV7-3 and TRBJ2-6; D is perhaps TRBD1 or TRBD2 (6 bases each). The CDR3 is 16 amino acids. Trimming took off 1 base at V and 4 bases at J, with 11 bases between the two ends. The germline gives CDR1 SGHTA, CDR2 FQGTGA. CDR3 sequence (DNA): TGTGCCAGCAGCTTAAGAGGGGGGAACGGGGCCAACGTCCTGACTTTC. Protein sequence: CASSLRGGNGANVLTF.

V is TRBV7-9 and J is TRBJ1-1; 8 bases line up with TRBD1. From germline, CDR1 is SEHNR and CDR2 FQNEAQ (reference sequence). The V and J ends lost 5 bases and 3 bases, in that order; junction bases with no gene match: 8. The CDR3 sequence is 15 residues long. The CDR3 loop is CASSTPGTGHTEAFF. As DNA, the CDR3 is TGTGCCAGCAGCACACCGGGGACAGGTCACACTGAAGCTTTCTTT.

This clonotype was seen ten or more times. The V and J genes are TRBV20-1 and TRBJ1-6; possible D gene TRBD1, 6 bases. The V gene's germline CDR1 is DFQATT and CDR2 SNEGSKA (reference sequence). The CDR3 spans 14 residues. V was clipped by 4 bases and J by 5 bases, with 12 bases between them. The CDR3 bases are TGCAGTGCTATCCGACAGGCTAATAATTCACCCCTCCACTTT. Translation: CSAIRQANNSPLHF.

The rearrangement links TRBV7-8 to TRBJ2-2; D call uncertain. The CDR3 extends over 13 amino acids. Germline CDR1 and CDR2: SGHVS and FQNEAQ. The V and J ends lost 1 base and 6 bases respectively, with 6 bases between them. The CDR3 DNA reads TGTGCCAGCAGCTTAGTGGCCGCCGGGGAGCTGTTTTTT. It specifies CASSLVAAGELFF.

This clonotype was counted at least ten times. The CDR3 sequence is CASSLSKGELFF. The DNA of the CDR3 is TGTGCCAGCAGTTTATCGAAGGGGGAGCTGTTTTTT. The gene calls are TRBV28 and TRBJ2-2; D gene unclear. In germline, CDR1 is MDHEN, CDR2 SYDVKM. The CDR3 runs to 12 residues. Trimming cost V 1 base and J 8 bases, with 5 bases left between them.

The V and J genes are TRBV30 and TRBJ1-1; D may be TRBD1 (6 bases). The CDR3 runs to 13 residues. The germline V gene encodes CDR1 GTSNPN and CDR2 SVGIG (reference sequence). V was pared by 3 bases and J by 3 bases, with 11 bases between. CDR3 DNA: TGTGCCTGGAGCGTGACAGGAGACACTGAAGCTTTCTTT. Translated, it gives CAWSVTGDTEAFF.

The chain joins TRBV6-9 to TRBJ1-1; no definite D call. V dropped 3 bases and J dropped 6 bases, with 5 bases sitting between them. Germline lookup yields CDR1 MNHGY and CDR2 SVAAGI. The CDR3 spans 11 residues. This CDR3 reads CASSYEAEAFF. Written as DNA, the CDR3 is TGTGCCAGCAGTTACGAGGCTGAAGCTTTCTTT.

V usage is TRBV20-1 and J usage is TRBJ2-2; 10 bases fit TRBD2. Germline CDR1 is DFQATT and CDR2 is SNEGSKA (reference sequence). The CDR3 contains 18 residues. Losses at the gene ends were 5 bases for V and 3 bases for J; bases not matched to a gene: 15. The CDR3 coding sequence is TGCAGTGCTCTAACTCCAGCCAGCGGGAGGGAGGACACCGGGGAGCTGTTTTTT. It yields the protein CSALTPASGREDTGELFF.

The table lists this clonotype with many counts. The V gene is TRBV28, the J gene TRBJ2-7; D tentatively fits TRBD1 or TRBD2 (5 bases each). CDR1 is MDHEN and CDR2 is SYDVKM in the germline V gene. CDR3 size: 16 residues. With 1 base removed from V and 3 bases from J, the gap between germline ends came to 16 bases. This chain's CDR3 is CASSLSAGTDYYEQYF. The CDR3, as DNA: TGTGCCAGCAGTTTATCAGCCGGGACCGACTACTACGAGCAGTACTTC.